The source of this TCR beta chain is a study of regulatory T cells in long-lasting Graves disease. The time point here: newly diagnosed GD, antithyroid drugs for less than 3 months. PBMCs were the source of the RNA used for TCR sequencing. For TCR beta, libraries came from iRepertoire HTBI primers and Arm-PCR of CDR3 regions. Each CDR3 protein gets one entry after TCRdb re-called the multiplex PCR reads with MiXCR. The sample gives roughly 420,000 distinct CDR3 sequences, 11% to 15% of which show up once; approximately 15% is in the top ten. This clonotype was seen many times. The target antigen is unknown. General study findings and limits: More public clonotypes were shared by persistent patients (about 3,000) than by new patients (more than 950).

From germline, CDR1 is SGHRS and CDR2 YFSETQ. CDR3 length: 16 residues. V lost 2 bases and J lost 0, with 11 bases in between. The data also belong to a second study, concerning T cells in Graves' hyperthyroidism and ophthalmopathy.

V gene TRBV5-1 combines with J gene TRBJ2-2; tentative D call: TRBD1 (6 bases). The origin of this receptor is a woman aged 50 to 60 with Graves disease. The sample consisted of peripheral blood mononuclear cells (PBMCs), taken at new diagnosis, from a patient treated with antithyroid drugs. Here the CDR3 reads CASSFYRVSNTGELFF. CDR3 coding DNA: TGCGCCAGCAGCTTTTACAGGGTGTCGAACACCGGGGAGCTGTTTTTT.